The 14 T cell receptor beta chains listed next were all sequenced from one sample in a study of blood T cell repertoires in COVID-19. Here immunoSEQ multiplex PCR was the method, and the copy in TCRdb shows in-frame clones only, minus some. The sample gives 95,000 to 150,000 clones, roughly four fifths of which show up once; about 18% is in the top ten. The sample comprised peripheral blood. The receptors come from a man between 25 and 39 years old with COVID-19, enrolled during active disease.

This chain connects TRBV28 to TRBJ1-4; D is unclear. The germline CDR1 and CDR2 sequences are MDHEN and SYDVKM. The V end lost 2 bases, the J end lost 4 bases, and 11 bases lay between the germline ends. The CDR3 has 15 amino acids. The CDR3: CASSLEGRFNEKLFF. The CDR3 DNA reads as TGTGCCAGCAGTTTAGAGGGCAGGTTTAATGAAAAACTGTTTTTT.

The chain uses TRBV27 and TRBJ1-2; 12 bases agree with TRBD1. V lost 2 bases, J lost 8 bases, and 12 bases stayed unmatched. CDR3 length: 17 amino acids. Per germline, CDR1 MNHEY and CDR2 SMNVEV (reference sequence). Here the CDR3 reads CASSLTEAGGQGAGYTF. DNA of the CDR3: TGTGCCAGCAGTTTAACCGAGGCGGGGGGACAGGGGGCAGGCTACACCTTC.

The V and J genes are TRBV6-2 or TRBV6-3 and TRBJ1-2, with 9 bases identical to TRBD1. Germline V CDR1 and CDR2: MNHEY, SVGEGT. The CDR3 runs to 14 residues. Trimming cost V 4 bases and J 3 bases; bases outside gene matches: 3. CDR3 sequence (DNA): TGTGCCAGCAGTTTGGGGGACAGGGACTATGGCTACACCTTC. As protein: CASSLGDRDYGYTF.

The sample holds a few counts of this clone. The chain joins TRBV4-1 to TRBJ2-7, with TRBD1 as a possible D gene (5 bases). Germline V gene data show CDR1 as MGHRA and CDR2 as YSYEKL. V was cut by 2 bases and J by 2 bases, with 19 bases left in between. There are 17 residues in the CDR3. The CDR3 protein is CASSQHTQGDGTYEQYF. The CDR3 DNA reads TGCGCCAGCAGCCAACACACCCAGGGCGACGGCACCTACGAGCAGTACTTC.

This clone occurred a few times. The V call is TRBV27, the J call TRBJ1-2; 11 nucleotides align to TRBD1. Germline trimming cut 4 bases from V and 4 bases from J; bases unmatched to any gene: 5. Germline CDR1 is MNHEY and CDR2 is SMNVEV (reference sequence). CDR3 size: 15 residues. DNA of the CDR3: TGTGCCAGCAGTTCCTGGACAGGGGGCACCTATGGCTACACCTTC. Translated: CASSSWTGGTYGYTF.

This chain joins TRBV5-1 and TRBJ1-3; 7 bases map to TRBD1. V shed 2 bases and J 0 bases; nucleotides not matched to a gene: 2. Looked up from germline, CDR1 is SGHRS and CDR2 is YFSETQ. The CDR3 has 15 amino acids. CDR3 in amino acids: CASSLQGSSGNTIYF. CDR3 coding DNA: TGCGCCAGCAGCTTACAGGGGAGCTCTGGAAACACCATATATTTT.

The V gene is TRBV6-5, the J gene TRBJ2-7; D is perhaps TRBD2 (6 bases). Trimming pared 2 bases from V and 0 bases from J, leaving 11 bases between. Germline V gene data show CDR1 as MNHEY and CDR2 as SVGAGI. This CDR3 contains 15 residues. CDR3 sequence reads: CASSYRDGSSYEQYF. In DNA, the CDR3 is TGTGCCAGCAGTTACCGGGACGGGAGCTCCTACGAGCAGTACTTC.

This chain connects TRBV5-1 to TRBJ2-3; 14 nucleotides match TRBD2. With V trimmed by 3 bases and J by 6 bases, 0 bases remained unmatched. This CDR3 is 14 amino acids long. Germline V lookup: CDR1 SGHRS, CDR2 YFSETQ. The CDR3 loop reads CASSWTSGRDTQYF. The CDR3 nucleotides are TGCGCCAGCAGCTGGACTAGCGGGAGGGATACGCAGTATTTT.

J is TRBJ2-3 and V is TRBV10-1; 9 bases line up with TRBD2. CDR3 length: 14 residues. The germline V gene has CDR1 WNHNN and CDR2 SYGVQD (reference sequence). Trimming removed 8 bases from V and 1 base from J; junction bases left unmatched: 4. DNA of the CDR3: TGCGCCAGCCATAGCGGGAGCGGCACAGATACGCAGTATTTT. It yields the protein CASHSGSGTDTQYF.

The chain is built from TRBV27 and TRBJ1-6; a possible D gene is TRBD1 (6 bases). The CDR3 length is 14 residues. From germline, CDR1 is MNHEY and CDR2 SMNVEV (reference sequence). V dropped 6 bases and J dropped 7 bases, with 13 bases sitting between them. The CDR3 region is CASRVTGWNSPLHF. Here the CDR3 DNA reads TGTGCCAGCAGGGTTACAGGGTGGAATTCACCCCTCCACTTT.

The rearrangement links TRBV30 to TRBJ1-1; D is unclear. The germline CDR1 and CDR2 sequences are GTSNPN and SVGIG (reference sequence). The CDR3 extends over 14 amino acids. The V gene lost 0 bases and the J gene lost 8 bases, with 16 bases spanning the gap. The CDR3 is CAWSVPPWAAEAFF. DNA of the CDR3: TGTGCCTGGAGTGTACCCCCGTGGGCAGCCGAAGCTTTCTTT.

The chain links TRBV6-1 to TRBJ2-5; TRBD2 aligns across 9 bases. Trimming removed 0 bases from V and 4 bases from J; junction bases left unmatched: 9. The CDR3 totals 17 residues. CDR1 is MNHNS and CDR2 is SASEGT in the germline V gene. DNA for the CDR3: TGTGCCAGCAGTGAAGCGTTGCGGGGGGGTCGTGCAGAGACCCAGTACTTC. This translates into CASSEALRGGRAETQYF.

In its sample, this clone was seen a few times. The V and J genes are TRBV6-6 and TRBJ2-1, with D unresolved. The CDR3 covers 13 residues. The germline V gene encodes CDR1 MNHNY and CDR2 SVGAGI (reference sequence). Between the trimmed V and J ends, which lost 7 bases and 3 bases, there was a span of 10 bases. The CDR3 DNA sequence: TGTGCCAGCATTAATCCGAGCTACAATGAGCAGTTCTTC. Its protein is CASINPSYNEQFF.

This clone was recorded once. The chain has TRBV11-3 and TRBJ2-1; D perhaps matches TRBD2 (6 bases). V was shortened by 1 base and J by 2 bases, with 18 bases between the two germline ends. The CDR3 has 18 amino acids. Germline CDR1 reads SGHNT; CDR2 reads YENEEA. The CDR3 region has the DNA TGTGCCAGCAGCTTAGTAGGATGGCTCGGCGGGACCTACAATGAGCAGTTCTTC. Translated, it gives CASSLVGWLGGTYNEQFF. Filled out from reference TRBV11-3 and TRBJ2-1, the complete variable domain reads EAGVVQSPRYKIIEKKQPVAFWCNPISGHNTLYWYLQNLGQGPELLIRYENEEAVDDSQLPKDRFSAERLKGVDSTLKIQPAELGDSAVYLCASSLVGWLGGTYNEQFFGPGTRLTVL.